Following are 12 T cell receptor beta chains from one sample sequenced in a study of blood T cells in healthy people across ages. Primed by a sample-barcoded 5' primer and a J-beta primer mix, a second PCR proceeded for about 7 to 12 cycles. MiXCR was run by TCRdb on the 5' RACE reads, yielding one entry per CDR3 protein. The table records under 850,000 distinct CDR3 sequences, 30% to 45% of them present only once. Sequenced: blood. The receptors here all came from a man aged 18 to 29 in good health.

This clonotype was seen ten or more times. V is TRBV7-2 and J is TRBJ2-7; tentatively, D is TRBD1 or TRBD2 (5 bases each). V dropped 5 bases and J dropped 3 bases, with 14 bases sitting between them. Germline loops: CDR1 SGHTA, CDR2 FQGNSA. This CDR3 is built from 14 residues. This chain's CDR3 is CASSETGTYYEQYF. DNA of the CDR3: TGTGCCAGCAGCGAAACCGGGACCTACTACGAGCAGTACTTC.

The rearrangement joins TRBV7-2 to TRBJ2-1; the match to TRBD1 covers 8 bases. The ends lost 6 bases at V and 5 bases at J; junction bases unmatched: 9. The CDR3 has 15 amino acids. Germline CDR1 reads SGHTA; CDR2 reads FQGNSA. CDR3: CASREDRARHNEQFF. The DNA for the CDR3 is TGTGCCAGCAGGGAGGACAGGGCTAGACACAATGAGCAGTTCTTC.

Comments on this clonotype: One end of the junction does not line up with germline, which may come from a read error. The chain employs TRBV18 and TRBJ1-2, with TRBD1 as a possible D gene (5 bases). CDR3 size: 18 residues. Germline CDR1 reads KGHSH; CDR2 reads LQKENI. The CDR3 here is CASSPTPPYSGGNCGYTF. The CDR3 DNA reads TGTGCCAGCTCACCAACGCCCCCTTATTCCGGGGGGAACTGTGGCTACACCTTC.

The CDR3 nucleotides are TGCAGTGCTAGAGATTTCGCTAACTATGGCTACACCTTC. Translation gives CSARDFANYGYTF. This chain joins TRBV20-1 and TRBJ1-2, with D unclear. Trimming took 0 bases from V and 0 from J, leaving 5 bases between them. Germline CDR1 DFQATT, CDR2 SNEGSKA (reference sequence). The CDR3 sequence is 13 residues long.

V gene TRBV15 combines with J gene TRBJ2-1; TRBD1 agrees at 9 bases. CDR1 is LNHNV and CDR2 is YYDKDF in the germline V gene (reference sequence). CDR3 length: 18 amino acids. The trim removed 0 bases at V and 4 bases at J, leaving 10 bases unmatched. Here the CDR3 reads CATSRDPLNRGLYNEQFF. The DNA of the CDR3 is TGTGCCACCAGCAGAGATCCTTTGAACAGGGGGCTTTACAATGAGCAGTTCTTC.

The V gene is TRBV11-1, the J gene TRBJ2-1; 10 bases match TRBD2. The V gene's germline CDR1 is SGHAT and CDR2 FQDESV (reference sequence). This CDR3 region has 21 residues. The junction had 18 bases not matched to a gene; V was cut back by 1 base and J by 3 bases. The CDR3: CASSLGIFSPSGGRNYNEQFF. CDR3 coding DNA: TGTGCCAGCAGCTTAGGAATTTTTAGTCCTAGCGGGGGAAGAAACTACAATGAGCAGTTCTTC. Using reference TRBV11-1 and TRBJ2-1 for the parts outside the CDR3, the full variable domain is EAEVAQSPRYKITEKSQAVAFWCDPISGHATLYWYRQILGQGPELLVQFQDESVVDDSQLPKDRFSAERLKGVDSTLKIQPAELGDSAMYLCASSLGIFSPSGGRNYNEQFFGPGTRLTVL.

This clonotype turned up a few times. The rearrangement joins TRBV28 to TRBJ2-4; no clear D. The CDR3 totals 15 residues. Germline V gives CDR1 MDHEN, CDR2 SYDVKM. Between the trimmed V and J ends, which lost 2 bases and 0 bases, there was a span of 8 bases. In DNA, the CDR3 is TGTGCCAGCAGTTTAACGGTATTAGCCAAAAACATTCAGTACTTC. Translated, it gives CASSLTVLAKNIQYF. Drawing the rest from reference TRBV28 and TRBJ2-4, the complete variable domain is DVKVTQSSRYLVKRTGEKVFLECVQDMDHENMFWYRQDPGLGLRLIYFSYDVKMKEKGDIPEGYSVSREKKERFSLILESASTNQTSMYLCASSLTVLAKNIQYFGAGTRLSVL.

The CDR3, as DNA: TGTGCCTGGGTAAGGACCGCCTGGGGCTACACCTTC. This translates into CAWVRTAWGYTF. V and J are TRBV30 and TRBJ1-2; D is unresolved. This CDR3 contains 12 residues. Germline CDR1 and CDR2: GTSNPN and SVGIG (reference sequence). V lost 5 bases and J 8 bases, leaving 15 bases between the germline ends.

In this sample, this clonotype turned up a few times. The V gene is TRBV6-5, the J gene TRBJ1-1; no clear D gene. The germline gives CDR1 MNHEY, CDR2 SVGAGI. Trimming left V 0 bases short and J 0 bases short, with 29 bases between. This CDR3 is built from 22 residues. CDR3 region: CASSYSIIRWEELNSMNTEAFF. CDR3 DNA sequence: TGTGCCAGCAGTTACTCGATCATTAGGTGGGAAGAACTCAACTCAATGAACACTGAAGCTTTCTTT.

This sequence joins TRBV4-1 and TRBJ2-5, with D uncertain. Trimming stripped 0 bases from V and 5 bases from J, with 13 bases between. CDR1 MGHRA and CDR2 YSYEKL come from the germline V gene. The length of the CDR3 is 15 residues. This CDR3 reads CASSQEFRLRETQYF. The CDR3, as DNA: TGCGCCAGCAGCCAAGAGTTCAGGCTACGGGAGACCCAGTACTTC.

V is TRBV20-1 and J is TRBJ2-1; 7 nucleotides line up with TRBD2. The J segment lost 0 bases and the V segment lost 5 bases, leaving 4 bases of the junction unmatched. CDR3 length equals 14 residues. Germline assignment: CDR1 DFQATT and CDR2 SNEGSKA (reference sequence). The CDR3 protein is CSARGSSSYNEQFF. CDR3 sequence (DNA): TGCAGTGCTCGCGGGAGCAGCTCCTACAATGAGCAGTTCTTC.

CDR3 residues: CASSFHFGQGAYEQYF. In DNA, the CDR3 is TGTGCCAGCAGCTTTCATTTTGGACAGGGAGCCTACGAGCAGTACTTC. The rearrangement links TRBV7-2 to TRBJ2-7; 8 positions match TRBD1. The CDR3 extends over 16 amino acids. Trimming cost V 3 bases and J 2 bases; bases outside gene matches: 9. Germline V gene data show CDR1 as SGHTA and CDR2 as FQGNSA.